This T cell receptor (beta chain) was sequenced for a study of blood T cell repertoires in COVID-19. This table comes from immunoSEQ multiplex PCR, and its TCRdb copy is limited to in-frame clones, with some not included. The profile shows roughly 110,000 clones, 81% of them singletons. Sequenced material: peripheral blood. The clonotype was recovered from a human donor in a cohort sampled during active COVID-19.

CDR3 region: CASSPIEGLAPGELFF. CDR3 DNA: TGTGCCAGCAGCCCCATTGAGGGACTAGCTCCCGGGGAGCTGTTTTTT. V is TRBV3-1 (or the pseudogene TRBV3-2) and J is TRBJ2-2; 9 bases line up with TRBD2. Trimming took 4 bases from V and 6 from J; bases not matched to a gene: 9. The CDR3 consists of 16 residues. The germline V gene encodes CDR1 LGHDT and CDR2 YNNKEL (reference sequence).